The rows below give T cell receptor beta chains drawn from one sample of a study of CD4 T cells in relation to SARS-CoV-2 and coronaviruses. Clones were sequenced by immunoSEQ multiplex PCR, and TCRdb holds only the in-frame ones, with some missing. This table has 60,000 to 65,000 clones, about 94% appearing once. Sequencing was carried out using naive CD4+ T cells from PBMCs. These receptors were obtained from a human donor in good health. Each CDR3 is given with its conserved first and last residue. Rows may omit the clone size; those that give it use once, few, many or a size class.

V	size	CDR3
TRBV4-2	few	CASSQIAGGSYNEQFF
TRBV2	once	CATQGQGYHEQYF
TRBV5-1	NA	CASSFDSSGNTIYF
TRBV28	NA	CASSRTGGQGTEAFF
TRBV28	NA	CASSKGGGVNTEAFF
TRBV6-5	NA	CASSFQSGRTYEQYF
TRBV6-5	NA	CASSLGGFGKNIQYF
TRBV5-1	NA	CASSTEGLYEQYF
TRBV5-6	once	CASSWTGTDTQYF
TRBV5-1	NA	CASSLVGQAIGGYTF
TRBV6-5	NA	CASKPESRNTEAFF
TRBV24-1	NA	CATSASGGETQYF
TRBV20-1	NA	CSASPRSGYNEQFF
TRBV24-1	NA	CATRGGSSTGDTQYF
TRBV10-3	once	CAISANPPGQGATEAFF
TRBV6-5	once	CASSPWRASYNEQFF
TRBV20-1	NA	CSVGRNEKLFF
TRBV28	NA	CASSLLKGMNTEAFF
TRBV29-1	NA	CSAPTAGQGGYGYTF
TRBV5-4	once	CASSLSGTTGYEQYF
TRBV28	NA	CASSQPRPPETQYF
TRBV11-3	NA	CASSKQRSSYEQYF
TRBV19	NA	CASSWRTSRVQRTDTQYF
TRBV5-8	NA	CASSSGLAGGLNEQFF
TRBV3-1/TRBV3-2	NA	CASRDTEWVNSPLHF
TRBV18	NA	CASSYGGGEQYF
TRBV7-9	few	CASSQGTVLGSPLHF
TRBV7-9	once	CASSGGTSGRGRPLEQYF
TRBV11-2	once	CASSLGGVRDTQYF
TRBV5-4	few	CASSLGLAVYNEQFF
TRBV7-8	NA	CASSLRREYETQYF
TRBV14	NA	CASSQYTGTGQSPLHF
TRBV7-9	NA	CASSLRQGISSEKLFF
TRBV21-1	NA	CASSKVPNRGWPNEKLFF
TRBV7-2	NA	CASNAGRDSNQPQHF
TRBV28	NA	CASSFHRGQPQHF
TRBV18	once	CASSWDRGAEAFF
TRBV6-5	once	CASKRLAEETQYF
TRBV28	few	CASSPEGFGYTF
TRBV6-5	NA	CASWAASSYNSPLHF
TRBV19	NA	CASSPGHSQETQYF
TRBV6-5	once	CASRTVNGYEQYF
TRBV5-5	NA	CASSSGTGFMNTEAFF
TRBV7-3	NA	CASSLYKENTGELFF
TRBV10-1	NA	CASRNHFNTETQYF
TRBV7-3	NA	CASSSGQTYEQYF